The 18 T cell receptor beta chains in this list originate from one sample, sequenced in a study of identical twins (dated by TCRdb to the mid-2010s). The library came from 5' RACE. Sequencing relied on an Illumina HiSeq 2000. The public reads were run again by TCRdb, first through fastp at Q25 and then through MiXCR, and only productive beta chains were kept. Each CDR3 protein appears once, grouped with its most common genes and DNA. The sample yields 1.5 million to 2 million distinct CDR3 sequences; 25% to 35% were counted once. The ten largest clones add up to approximately 0.25% of the sample. The sequencing sample was made of cord blood. Receptors were obtained from a newborn girl in good health.

The chain carries TRBV7-9 and TRBJ1-2; D may be TRBD1 (6 bases). There are 16 residues in the CDR3. Trimming cost V 6 bases and J 1 base, with 18 bases left between them. CDR1 is SEHNR, CDR2 FQNEAQ, per germline (reference sequence). The CDR3 DNA sequence: TGTGCCAGCAGTCCTACCGGGACACCCTTTAACTATGGCTACACCTTC. Protein product: CASSPTGTPFNYGYTF.

The rearrangement uses TRBV27 and TRBJ2-1, with TRBD2 matching 9 bases. The J segment lost 13 bases and the V segment lost 2 bases, leaving 24 bases of the junction unmatched. The germline V gene encodes CDR1 MNHEY and CDR2 SMNVEV (reference sequence). This CDR3 has 19 residues. The CDR3 sequence is CASSLRGMASGAAKNIQFF. The CDR3 nucleotides read TGTGCCAGCAGTTTAAGGGGGATGGCTAGCGGGGCAGCCAAAAACATTCAGTTCTTC.

This clonotype was recorded a few times. The genes are TRBV27 and TRBJ2-5; weak D call: TRBD2 (6 bases). With 3 bases removed from V and 11 bases from J, the gap between germline ends came to 19 bases. Germline loops: CDR1 MNHEY, CDR2 SMNVEV (reference sequence). The CDR3 sequence is 14 residues long. The CDR3 loop reads CASSFLGRIGEQYF. Here the CDR3 DNA reads TGTGCCAGCAGTTTTCTTGGGAGGATTGGTGAGCAGTACTTC.

J is TRBJ2-3 and V is TRBV6-2 or TRBV6-3, with D perhaps TRBD2 (7 bases). The ends were cut back, 6 bases at V and 5 bases at J, with 15 bases in the middle. The CDR3 has 14 residues. Germline V gene data show CDR1 as MNHEY and CDR2 as SVGEGT. CDR3 in amino acids: CASRRGGAVDTQYF. The DNA for the CDR3 is TGTGCCAGCAGACGAGGGGGGGCCGTAGATACGCAGTATTTT.

This clonotype was detected ten times or more. The chain combines TRBV20-1 with TRBJ2-5; the D is unclear. Per the germline V gene, CDR1 is DFQATT and CDR2 is SNEGSKA (reference sequence). Trimming removed 1 base at V and 0 bases at J, with 12 bases between. The CDR3 covers 15 residues. CDR3 sequence: CSARGVSNYQETQYF. Written as DNA, the CDR3 is TGCAGTGCTAGAGGGGTTAGCAACTACCAAGAGACCCAGTACTTC.

This clonotype occurred a few times. V and J are TRBV19 and TRBJ2-7, with 11 bases aligning to TRBD2. Germline CDR1 is LNHDA and CDR2 is SQIVND (reference sequence). V gave up 8 bases and J gave up 0 bases; unmatched junction bases: 6. CDR3 length equals 15 residues. The CDR3 region has the DNA TGTGCCAGTCCGCTAACTAGCGGGAGCTCCTACGAGCAGTACTTC. Protein product: CASPLTSGSSYEQYF.

This clonotype showed up just once. This chain joins TRBV6-6 and TRBJ2-2; maybe TRBD1 (6 bases). The germline V gene has CDR1 MNHNY and CDR2 SVGAGI (reference sequence). This CDR3 has 15 amino acids. V was shortened by 5 bases and J by 4 bases, with 14 bases between the two germline ends. This chain's CDR3 is CASSNRQDSTGELFF. Written as DNA, the CDR3 is TGTGCCAGCAGTAACCGACAGGATAGCACCGGGGAGCTGTTTTTT.

This clonotype appeared once. This sequence joins TRBV18 and TRBJ1-1, with D maybe TRBD1 (6 bases). There are 16 residues in the CDR3. Germline CDR1 is KGHSH and CDR2 is LQKENI. Trimming removed 3 bases at V and 4 bases at J, with 18 bases between. The CDR3 coding sequence is TGTGCCAGCTCACCGCGAGGGGGGCTACACGGCACTGAAGCTTTCTTT. It yields the protein CASSPRGGLHGTEAFF.

This clonotype was counted a few times. The chain links TRBV2 to TRBJ2-3, with 9 bases fitting TRBD2. CDR1 is SNHLY and CDR2 is FYNNEI in the germline V gene. V dropped 7 bases and J dropped 3; count of bases not matched to a gene: 8. The CDR3 has 15 residues. The CDR3 bases are TGTGCCAGCAACCAAAGGGGACTAGCTACAGATACGCAGTATTTT. Its protein is CASNQRGLATDTQYF.

In its sample, this clonotype was seen a few times. The rearrangement uses TRBV28 and TRBJ1-1; no reliable D call. This CDR3 contains 12 residues. The germline CDR1 and CDR2 sequences are MDHEN and SYDVKM. Between the trimmed V and J ends, which lost 2 bases and 4 bases, there was a span of 5 bases. The CDR3: CASSLRPTEAFF. CDR3 nucleotides: TGTGCCAGCAGTTTAAGGCCCACTGAAGCTTTCTTT.

The chain carries TRBV12-5 and TRBJ2-3; 8 nucleotides line up with TRBD2. Losses at the gene ends were 6 bases for V and 1 base for J; bases not matched to a gene: 3. This CDR3 is 14 amino acids long. CDR1 LGHNT and CDR2 FRNRAP come from the germline V gene. Written as DNA, the CDR3 is TGTGCTAGTGGCCGTAGCGGGGGCACAGATACGCAGTATTTT. Residues: CASGRSGGTDTQYF. Supplemented by reference TRBV12-5 and TRBJ2-3, the full variable domain reads DARVTQTPRHKVTEMGQEVTMRCQPILGHNTVFWYRQTMMQGLELLAYFRNRAPLDDSGMPKDRFSAEMPDATLATLKIQPSEPRDSAVYFCASGRSGGTDTQYFGPGTRLTVL.

This clonotype was seen a handful of times. The chain carries TRBV5-6 and TRBJ2-5; 13 bases are shared with TRBD2. V shed 2 bases and J 5 bases; nucleotides not matched to a gene: 9. The CDR3 has 17 amino acids. Germline V gives CDR1 SGHDT, CDR2 YYEEEE. This CDR3 is CASSLGLAGAGKETQYF. The CDR3 nucleotides are TGTGCCAGCAGCTTAGGACTAGCGGGGGCCGGGAAGGAGACCCAGTACTTC.

This clonotype occurred a few times. The chain recombines TRBV7-2 with TRBJ1-5, with D maybe TRBD1 (6 bases). Germline V CDR1 and CDR2: SGHTA, FQGNSA. The CDR3 consists of 13 residues. V was cut by 5 bases and J by 6 bases, with 11 bases left in between. The DNA of the CDR3 is TGTGCCAGCAGCACAGGGCCGGGTCAGCCCCAGCATTTT. Translation gives CASSTGPGQPQHF.

The table lists this clonotype with a few counts. Here the CDR3 reads CASSLLARGYRNTIYF. CDR3 nucleotide sequence: TGTGCCAGCAGTTTATTGGCAAGAGGGTACAGAAACACCATATATTTT. The V call is TRBV27, the J call TRBJ1-3; D gene uncertain. In germline, CDR1 is MNHEY, CDR2 SMNVEV (reference sequence). This CDR3 comprises 16 residues. V shed 1 base and J shed 5 bases, with 15 bases lying between them.

The chain couples TRBV27 to TRBJ2-3; 7 positions match TRBD1. The V and J ends lost 5 bases and 4 bases, in that order; junction bases with no gene match: 12. This CDR3 is 16 amino acids long. The germline gives CDR1 MNHEY, CDR2 SMNVEV (reference sequence). The CDR3 DNA sequence: TGTGCCAGCAGTGACTTGGGACAGACTGGGGCAGATACGCAGTATTTT. This codes for CASSDLGQTGADTQYF.

In its sample, this clonotype was seen many times. The chain links TRBV3-1 to TRBJ2-7; D is ambiguous. Trimming took off 2 bases at V and 0 bases at J, with 5 bases between the two ends. This CDR3 is built from 13 residues. Germline V CDR1 and CDR2: LGHDT, YNNKEL (reference sequence). CDR3 bases: TGTGCCAGCAGCCAATTGGCCTCCTACGAGCAGTACTTC. Its translation: CASSQLASYEQYF.

This clonotype was detected only a few times. The chain carries TRBV27 and TRBJ2-1; D is unclear. CDR3 length equals 13 residues. Germline V gene lookup returns CDR1 MNHEY and CDR2 SMNVEV (reference sequence). The V end was cut by 3 bases, the J end by 5 bases, with 8 bases between. The CDR3 protein is CASSFAIDNEQFF. CDR3 DNA sequence: TGTGCCAGCAGTTTCGCTATAGACAATGAGCAGTTCTTC.

CDR3 sequence reads: CATSDYFGGSSYNEQFF. The CDR3 DNA is TGTGCCACCAGTGATTACTTTGGGGGGAGCTCCTACAATGAGCAGTTCTTC. The J gene is TRBJ2-1, the V gene TRBV24-1, with D possibly being TRBD2 (6 bases). The CDR3 covers 17 residues. Germline assignment: CDR1 KGHDR and CDR2 SFDVKD. V was shortened by 2 bases and J by 0 bases, with 13 bases between the two germline ends.